This T cell receptor (beta chain) was sequenced for a study of blood T cell repertoires in COVID-19. The wider study: Sites across the United States, Italy and Spain contributed samples from acute and convalescent COVID-19. T cells, B-cell-depleted T cells, or PBMCs provided the cDNA or gDNA that served as material.

This clone is a singleton in its sample. The germline CDR1 and CDR2 sequences are SGHTA and FQGNSA. The CDR3 consists of 15 residues. V shed 3 bases and J 3 bases; nucleotides not matched to a gene: 7. Source study methods: Amplification of reference gene primers was used by the study to estimate nucleated cell counts. Sequencing was performed with immunoSEQ multiplex PCR; in TCRdb, only in-frame clones are kept and a portion is missing. That table furnishes V, J and clone size, whereas the DNA furnished D and trimming. Of about 180,000 clones in the sample, roughly 77% were seen once. The TCR comes from an elderly woman with COVID-19, enrolled during active disease. The sequenced material came from peripheral blood. J is TRBJ2-5 and V is TRBV7-2; 7 bases are a match to TRBD2. The CDR3 spells CASSFTLGGEETQYF. DNA for the CDR3: TGTGCCAGCAGCTTTACCCTGGGAGGGGAAGAGACCCAGTACTTC.